This TCR beta chain comes out of a study of early T cells in non-severe SARS-CoV-2 infection. As for the study in general: Chains stayed unpaired after sequencing of bulk RNA from unsorted whole blood. General observations from the study: Anti-spike CD8 responses were favored by VDJdb matching, which missed private and CD4 specificities.

TCRdb processed the 5' RACE reads anew with MiXCR; each CDR3 protein has one entry. This table holds just under 65,000 distinct CDR3 sequences, 5.9% found once. This clonotype was counted ten times or more. No antigen is known for it. With 4 bases removed from V and 5 bases from J, the gap between germline ends came to 11 bases. CDR3 size: 14 residues. Germline V lookup: CDR1 MNHEY, CDR2 SMNVEV (reference sequence). The origin of this receptor is an adult who was a healthcare worker with PCR-confirmed SARS-CoV-2 infection or an uninfected control (not recorded which). The sample was whole blood, taken at baseline. The V call is TRBV27, the J call TRBJ1-4; a weak D match, TRBD1 (6 bases). The CDR3 nucleotides read TGTGCCAGCAGTTCGGGACAAATCAATGAAAAACTGTTTTTT. The encoded protein is CASSSGQINEKLFF.